This TCR beta chain was found in a study of blood T cell repertoires in COVID-19. The overall study: PBMCs, B-cell-depleted T cells, or T cells were the source of the cDNA or gDNA that made up the material.

Sequencing was performed with immunoSEQ multiplex PCR; in TCRdb, only in-frame clones are kept and a portion is missing. The data hold around 150,000 clones, with roughly 80% observed a single time. Input material: peripheral blood. The sequence came from a woman aged 45-60 years with active or convalescent COVID-19.

CDR3 in amino acids: CASNFRQPNSPLHF. DNA for the CDR3: TGTGCCAGTAACTTTAGACAGCCAAATTCACCCCTCCACTTT. The gene calls are TRBV19 and TRBJ1-6; maybe TRBD1 (5 bases). The CDR3 sequence is 14 residues long. Trimming took off 7 bases at V and 7 bases at J, with 14 bases between the two ends. Per germline, CDR1 LNHDA and CDR2 SQIVND (reference sequence). The full variable domain, its missing parts supplied by reference TRBV19 and TRBJ1-6, is DGGITQSPKYLFRKEGQNVTLSCEQNLNHDAMYWYRQDPGQGLRLIYYSQIVNDFQKGDIAEGYSVSREKKESFPLTVTSAQKNPTAFYLCASNFRQPNSPLHFGNGTRLTVT.